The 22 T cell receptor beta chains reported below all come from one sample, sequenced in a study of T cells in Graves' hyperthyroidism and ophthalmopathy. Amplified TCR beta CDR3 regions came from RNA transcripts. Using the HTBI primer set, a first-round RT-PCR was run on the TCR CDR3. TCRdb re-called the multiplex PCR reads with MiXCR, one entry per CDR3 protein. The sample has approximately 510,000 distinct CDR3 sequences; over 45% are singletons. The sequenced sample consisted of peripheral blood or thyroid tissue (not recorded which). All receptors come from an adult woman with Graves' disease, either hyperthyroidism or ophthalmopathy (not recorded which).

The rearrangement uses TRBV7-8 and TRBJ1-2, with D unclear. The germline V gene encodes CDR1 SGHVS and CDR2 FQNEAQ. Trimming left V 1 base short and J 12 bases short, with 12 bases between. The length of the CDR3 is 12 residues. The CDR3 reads CASSLGTTGNTF. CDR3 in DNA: TGTGCCAGCAGCTTAGGGACGACTGGAAACACCTTC.

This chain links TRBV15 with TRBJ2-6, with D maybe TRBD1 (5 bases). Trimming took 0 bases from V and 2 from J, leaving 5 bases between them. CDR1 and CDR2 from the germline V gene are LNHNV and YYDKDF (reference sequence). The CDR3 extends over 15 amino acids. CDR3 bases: TGTGCCACCAGCAGAGAACAGGCTGGGGCCAACGTCCTGACTTTC. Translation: CATSREQAGANVLTF.

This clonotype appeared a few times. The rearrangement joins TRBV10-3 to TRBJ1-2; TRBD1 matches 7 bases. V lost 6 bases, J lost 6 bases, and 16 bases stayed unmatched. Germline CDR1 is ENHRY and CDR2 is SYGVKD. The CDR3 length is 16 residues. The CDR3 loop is CAIRLLLGGGWDGYTF. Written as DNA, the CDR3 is TGTGCCATCAGGCTGCTTTTAGGAGGGGGCTGGGATGGCTACACCTTC.

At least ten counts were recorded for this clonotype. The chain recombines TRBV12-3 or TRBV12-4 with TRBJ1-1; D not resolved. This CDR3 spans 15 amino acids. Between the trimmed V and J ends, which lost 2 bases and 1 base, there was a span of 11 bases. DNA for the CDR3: TGTGCCAGCAGTTTATTGCTGGGAGGGAACACTGAAGCTTTCTTT. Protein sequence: CASSLLLGGNTEAFF.

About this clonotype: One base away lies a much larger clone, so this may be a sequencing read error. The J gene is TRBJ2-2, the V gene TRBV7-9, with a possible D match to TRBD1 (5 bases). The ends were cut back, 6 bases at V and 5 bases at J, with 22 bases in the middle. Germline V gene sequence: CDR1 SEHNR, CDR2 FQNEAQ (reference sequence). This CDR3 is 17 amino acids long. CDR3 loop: CASSLHNNRRSTGELFF. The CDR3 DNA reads TGTGCCAGCAGTCTTCATAATAACAGGAGATCGACCGGGGAGCTGTTTTTT.

CDR3 coding DNA: TGTGCCAGCAGCCCGAGGGACATCCGCGCGTCCGGGGAGCTGTTTTTT. It translates to CASSPRDIRASGELFF. The chain joins TRBV11-1 to TRBJ2-2, with a possible D match to TRBD1 (6 bases). Trimming shortened V by 5 bases and J by 6 bases, and 19 bases separated the two germline ends. Germline V gene data show CDR1 as SGHAT and CDR2 as FQDESV (reference sequence). CDR3 size: 16 residues. Full variable domain (remainder filled in from reference TRBV11-1 and TRBJ2-2): EAEVAQSPRYKITEKSQAVAFWCDPISGHATLYWYRQILGQGPELLVQFQDESVVDDSQLPKDRFSAERLKGVDSTLKIQPAELGDSAMYLCASSPRDIRASGELFFGEGSRLTVL.

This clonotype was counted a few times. The CDR3 sequence: CASSLAEGRRGYTF. The CDR3 DNA follows: TGTGCCAGCAGCTTAGCAGAGGGGCGTCGCGGCTACACCTTC. This chain uses TRBV7-9 with TRBJ1-2, with a tentative D call TRBD1 (5 bases). Germline loops: CDR1 SEHNR, CDR2 FQNEAQ (reference sequence). The length of the CDR3 is 14 residues. V lost 0 bases to trimming and J lost 8 bases, with 13 bases between them. Supplemented by reference TRBV7-9 and TRBJ1-2, the full variable domain reads DTGVSQNPRHKITKRGQNVTFRCDPISEHNRLYWYRQTLGQGPEFLTYFQNEAQLEKSRLLSDRFSAERPKGSFSTLEIQRTEQGDSAMYLCASSLAEGRRGYTFGSGTRLTVV.

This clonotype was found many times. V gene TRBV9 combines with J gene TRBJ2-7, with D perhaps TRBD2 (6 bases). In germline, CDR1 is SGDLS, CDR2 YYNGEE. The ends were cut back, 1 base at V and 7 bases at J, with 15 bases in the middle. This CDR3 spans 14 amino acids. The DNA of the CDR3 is TGTGCCAGCAGCGTACAAACGGGAGATGGGGAGCAGTACTTC. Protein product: CASSVQTGDGEQYF.

In nucleotides, the CDR3 is TGCAGCGTTGCGACGGGAGCTGGGGTACAAGAGACCCAGTACTTC. This codes for CSVATGAGVQETQYF. The chain is built from TRBV29-1 and TRBJ2-5; a weak D match, TRBD2 (6 bases). This CDR3 has 15 amino acids. Trimming pared 4 bases from V and 2 bases from J, leaving 17 bases between. Germline lookup yields CDR1 SQVTM and CDR2 ANQGSEA.

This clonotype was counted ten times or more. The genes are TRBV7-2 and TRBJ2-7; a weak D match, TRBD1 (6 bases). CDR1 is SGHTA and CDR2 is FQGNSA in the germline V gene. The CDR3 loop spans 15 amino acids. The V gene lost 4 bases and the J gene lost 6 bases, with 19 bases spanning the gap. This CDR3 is CASSSEGVRGTEQYF. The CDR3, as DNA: TGTGCCAGCAGCTCAGAGGGGGTTAGGGGGACCGAGCAGTACTTC.

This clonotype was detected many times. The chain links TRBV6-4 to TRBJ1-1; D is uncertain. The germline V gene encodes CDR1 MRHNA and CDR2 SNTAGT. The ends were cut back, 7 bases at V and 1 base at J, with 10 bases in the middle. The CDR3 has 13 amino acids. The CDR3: CASTPAGNTEAFF. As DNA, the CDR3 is TGTGCCAGCACCCCTGCAGGGAACACTGAAGCTTTCTTT.

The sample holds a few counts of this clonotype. Here the CDR3 reads CASSQDEGVRGYTF. DNA for the CDR3: TGTGCCAGCAGCCAAGATGAGGGGGTTAGAGGCTACACCTTC. The rearrangement joins TRBV14 to TRBJ1-2, with a tentative D call TRBD1 (6 bases). CDR1 is SGHDN, CDR2 FVKESK, per germline. The CDR3 runs 14 residues. Trimming stripped 0 bases from V and 8 bases from J, with 13 bases between.

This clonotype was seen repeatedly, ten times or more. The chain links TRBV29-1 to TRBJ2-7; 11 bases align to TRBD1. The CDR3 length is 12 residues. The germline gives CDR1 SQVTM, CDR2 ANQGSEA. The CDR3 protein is CSVGQGGYEQYF. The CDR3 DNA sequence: TGCAGTGTGGGACAGGGGGGCTACGAGCAGTACTTC.

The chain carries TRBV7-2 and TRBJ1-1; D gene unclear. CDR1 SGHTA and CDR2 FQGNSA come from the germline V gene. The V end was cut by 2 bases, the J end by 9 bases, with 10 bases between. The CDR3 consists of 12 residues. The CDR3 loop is CASSLTGVKAFF. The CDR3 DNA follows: TGTGCCAGCAGCTTAACGGGTGTAAAAGCTTTCTTT.

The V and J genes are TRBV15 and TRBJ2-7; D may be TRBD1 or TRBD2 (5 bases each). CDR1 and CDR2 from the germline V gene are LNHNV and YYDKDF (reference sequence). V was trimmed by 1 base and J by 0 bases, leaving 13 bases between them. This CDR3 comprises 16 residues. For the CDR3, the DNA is TGTGCCACCAGCAGAGGGGGGACGGAGAACTCCTACGAGCAGTACTTC. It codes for CATSRGGTENSYEQYF.

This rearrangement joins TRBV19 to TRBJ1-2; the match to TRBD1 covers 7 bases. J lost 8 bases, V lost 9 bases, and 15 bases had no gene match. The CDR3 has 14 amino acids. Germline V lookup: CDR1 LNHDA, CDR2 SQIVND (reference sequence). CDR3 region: CASLMTAGGEGYTF. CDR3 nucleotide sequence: TGTGCCAGCCTTATGACAGCAGGGGGAGAGGGCTACACCTTC. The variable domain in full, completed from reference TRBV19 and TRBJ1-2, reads DGGITQSPKYLFRKEGQNVTLSCEQNLNHDAMYWYRQDPGQGLRLIYYSQIVNDFQKGDIAEGYSVSREKKESFPLTVTSAQKNPTAFYLCASLMTAGGEGYTFGSGTRLTVV.

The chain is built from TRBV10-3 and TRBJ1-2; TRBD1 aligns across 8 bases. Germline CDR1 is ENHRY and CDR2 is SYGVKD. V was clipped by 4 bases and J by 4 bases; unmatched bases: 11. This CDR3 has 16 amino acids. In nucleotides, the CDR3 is TGTGCCATCAGTGCGCGATTAGCAGGGGGCAGCTATGGCTACACCTTC. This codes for CAISARLAGGSYGYTF.

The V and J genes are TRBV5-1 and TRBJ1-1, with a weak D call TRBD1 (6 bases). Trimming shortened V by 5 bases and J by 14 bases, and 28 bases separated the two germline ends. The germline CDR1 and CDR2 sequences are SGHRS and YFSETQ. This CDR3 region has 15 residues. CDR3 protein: CASSPIAGGDNEQFF. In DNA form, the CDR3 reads TGCGCCAGCAGTCCGATAGCGGGAGGGGACAATGAGCAGTTCTTT.

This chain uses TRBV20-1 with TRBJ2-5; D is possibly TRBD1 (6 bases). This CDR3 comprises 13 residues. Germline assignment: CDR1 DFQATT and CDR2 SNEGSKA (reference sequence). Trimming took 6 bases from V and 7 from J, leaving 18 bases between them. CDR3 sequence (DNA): TGCAGTGCACGATCCCCTAAGACAGGGACCCAGTACTTC. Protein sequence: CSARSPKTGTQYF.

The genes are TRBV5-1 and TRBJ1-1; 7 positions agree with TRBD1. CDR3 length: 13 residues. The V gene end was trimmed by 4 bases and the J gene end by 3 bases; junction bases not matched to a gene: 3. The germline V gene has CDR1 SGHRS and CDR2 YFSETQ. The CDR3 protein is CASSRDSYTEAFF. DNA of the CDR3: TGCGCCAGCAGCAGGGACAGCTACACTGAAGCTTTCTTT.

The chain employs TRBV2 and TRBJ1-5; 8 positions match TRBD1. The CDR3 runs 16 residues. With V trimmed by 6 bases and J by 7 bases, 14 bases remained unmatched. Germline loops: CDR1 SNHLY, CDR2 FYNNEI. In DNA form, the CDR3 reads TGTGCCAGCAGCTTCCGGGACAGGACGGGGAACCAGCCCCAGCATTTT. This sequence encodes CASSFRDRTGNQPQHF.

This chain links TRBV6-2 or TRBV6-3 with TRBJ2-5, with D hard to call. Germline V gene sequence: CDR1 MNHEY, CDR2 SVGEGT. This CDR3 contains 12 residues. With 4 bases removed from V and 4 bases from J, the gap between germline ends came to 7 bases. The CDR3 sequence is CASSFYRETQYF. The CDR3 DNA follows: TGTGCCAGCAGTTTTTACAGAGAGACCCAGTACTTC.